Listed below are T cell receptor beta chains from one sample, sequenced in a study of blood T cell repertoires in COVID-19. Data came from immunoSEQ multiplex PCR; TCRdb stores just in-frame clones and leaves some out. Seen here are around 220,000 clones, roughly 87% observed once, and the top ten hold 1.9%. The material sequenced was peripheral blood. The source is a man aged 35-49 years with active or convalescent COVID-19. CDR3s include the opening cysteine and the closing phenylalanine or tryptophan. D genes are given only for firm matches. Clone sizes are given selectively: once, few, many, or a class where the clone is expanded.

CASSWVGETQYF	TGTGCCAGCAGCTGGGTCGGGGAGACCCAGTACTTC	TRBV7-3	TRBJ2-5	NA	NA
CASSWGQGPLITEAFF	TGTGCCAGCAGCTGGGGACAGGGGCCTTTGATCACTGAAGCTTTCTTT	TRBV5-8	TRBJ1-1	TRBD1	NA
CASSYGQGGSPLHF	TGCGCCAGCAGCTACGGACAGGGAGGTTCACCCCTCCACTTT	TRBV5-1	TRBJ1-6	TRBD1	NA
CASRGLHRGRDTEAFF	TGTGCCAGTAGGGGCTTGCACAGGGGGCGCGACACTGAAGCTTTCTTT	TRBV19	TRBJ1-1	TRBD1	NA
CASRRAGANEKLFF	TGTGCCAGCAGGAGGGCAGGGGCTAATGAAAAACTGTTTTTT	TRBV27	TRBJ1-4	NA	NA
CASSSRPSGGARETQYF	TGCGCCAGCAGCTCTCGACCAAGCGGGGGGGCCAGGGAGACCCAGTACTTC	TRBV5-1	TRBJ2-5	TRBD2	once
CASSPLAGGPYNEQFF	TGTGCCAGCAGTCCTTTAGCGGGAGGTCCCTACAATGAGCAGTTCTTC	TRBV11-2	TRBJ2-1	TRBD2	NA
CAWNRGISYGYTF	TGTGCCTGGAACAGGGGGATTTCCTATGGCTACACCTTC	TRBV30	TRBJ1-2	TRBD1	NA
CSALGLPGEQYF	TGCAGCGCGTTGGGCCTTCCTGGCGAGCAGTACTTC	TRBV29-1	TRBJ2-7	NA	NA
CASSPRRSTDTQYF	TGTGCCAGCTCACCGAGGAGGAGCACAGATACGCAGTATTTT	TRBV18	TRBJ2-3	NA	NA
CASSPNGGTGQPQHF	TGTGCCAGCTCACCAAATGGAGGGACGGGGCAGCCCCAGCATTTT	TRBV18	TRBJ1-5	NA	NA
CASSPGTGRNSPLHF	TGTGCCAGCAGCCCCGGGACAGGGCGTAATTCACCCCTCCACTTT	TRBV2	TRBJ1-6	TRBD1	NA
CASTPAGVTYGYTF	TGTGCCAGCACTCCGGCAGGGGTGACCTATGGCTACACCTTC	TRBV27	TRBJ1-2	NA	NA
CASSLEGGNEKDTQYF	TGCGCCAGCAGCTTGGAAGGCGGGAACGAAAAAGATACGCAGTATTTT	TRBV5-1	TRBJ2-3	NA	few
CASSDGRDSGVRPEKLFF	TGCGCCAGCAGTGACGGCCGGGACAGTGGAGTTAGGCCTGAAAAACTGTTTTTT	TRBV10-1	TRBJ1-4	TRBD1	NA
CASSLGAGRGGDEQFF	TGTGCCAGCAGCTTAGGCGCCGGGAGAGGTGGAGATGAGCAGTTCTTC	TRBV7-2	TRBJ2-1	NA	NA
CASSSLLRGTKEQETQYF	TGTGCCAGCAGCTCTCTACTGCGGGGGACAAAGGAACAAGAGACCCAGTACTTC	TRBV5-4	TRBJ2-5	NA	NA
CASSLGRGAHQPQHF	TGTGCCAGCAGTTTAGGCAGGGGGGCCCATCAGCCCCAGCATTTT	TRBV28	TRBJ1-5	TRBD1	NA
CASSYEKNSPLHF	TGTGCCAGCAGTTACGAGAAAAATTCACCCCTCCACTTT	TRBV6-5	TRBJ1-6	NA	NA
CASSSIRGNTEAFF	TGTGCCAGCAGCTCCATTAGGGGGAACACTGAAGCTTTCTTT	TRBV11-2	TRBJ1-1	NA	NA
CASTRGSRTGNTIYF	TGTGCCAGCACCCGGGGAAGTAGGACCGGAAACACCATATATTTT	TRBV27	TRBJ1-3	NA	NA
CASSYDRVGTEAFF	TGTGCCAGCAGCTACGACAGGGTTGGCACTGAAGCTTTCTTT	TRBV7-3	TRBJ1-1	TRBD1	NA
CASSVGLAGDEQYF	TGTGCCAGCAGCGTCGGACTAGCGGGAGACGAGCAGTACTTC	TRBV13	TRBJ2-7	TRBD2	NA
CASSRQGSEAFF	TGTGCCAGCTCACGTCAGGGTTCTGAAGCTTTCTTT	TRBV18	TRBJ1-1	NA	NA
CASSANRDGGNTIYF	TGCGCCAGCAGTGCCAACAGGGATGGAGGAAACACCATATATTTT	TRBV10-1	TRBJ1-3	NA	NA
CASSPAAGTANTEAFF	TGCGCCAGCAGCCCGGCCGCGGGTACGGCGAACACTGAAGCTTTCTTT	TRBV5-1	TRBJ1-1	NA	NA
CAGRGSMGTEAFF	TGTGCCGGGCGGGGGTCAATGGGGACTGAAGCTTTCTTT	TRBV30	TRBJ1-1	NA	NA
CASSRKTTGGSNSPLHF	TGTGCCAGCAGCCGAAAAACGACAGGGGGAAGTAATTCACCCCTCCACTTT	TRBV6-6	TRBJ1-6	TRBD1	NA
CASSRGGSNTGELFF	TGTGCCAGCAGCCGAGGCGGGTCGAACACCGGGGAGCTGTTTTTT	TRBV6-5	TRBJ2-2	NA	NA
CASSVEGGSYEQYF	TGTGCCAGCAGCGTAGAAGGGGGTTCCTACGAGCAGTACTTC	TRBV9	TRBJ2-7	NA	NA
CSAPPLSPLHF	TGCAGTGCTCCCCCGTTGTCACCCCTCCACTTT	TRBV20-1	TRBJ1-6	NA	NA
CASGQHISYEQYF	TGTGCCAGTGGGCAGCACATCTCCTACGAGCAGTACTTC	TRBV19	TRBJ2-7	NA	NA
CATSDPGQGATNEKLFF	TGTGCCACCAGTGATCCGGGACAGGGGGCAACTAATGAAAAACTGTTTTTT	TRBV24-1	TRBJ1-4	TRBD1	NA
CASSLQKYTEAFF	TGTGCCAGCAGCCTTCAGAAATACACTGAAGCTTTCTTT	TRBV12-3/TRBV12-4	TRBJ1-1	NA	NA
CASSGELTGRGTEAFF	TGTGCCAGCAGCGGGGAACTGACAGGGAGAGGCACTGAAGCTTTCTTT	TRBV5-4	TRBJ1-1	TRBD1	NA
CASSDGGTGELFF	TGTGCCAGCAGTGACGGAGGCACCGGGGAGCTGTTTTTT	TRBV6-4	TRBJ2-2	NA	NA
CSVGLRTGQYF	TGCAGCGTTGGCCTTCGGACAGGGCAGTACTTC	TRBV29-1	TRBJ2-4	TRBD1	few
CASSLKTGNYGYTF	TGTGCCAGCAGCCTGAAAACAGGGAACTATGGCTACACCTTC	TRBV5-6	TRBJ1-2	NA	NA
CASSPRQLRNTEAFF	TGTGCCAGCTCACCCCGACAGCTACGCAACACTGAAGCTTTCTTT	TRBV18	TRBJ1-1	NA	NA
CAWSPLRQGVNYGYTF	TGTGCCTGGAGCCCCCTCCGACAGGGTGTAAACTATGGCTACACCTTC	TRBV30	TRBJ1-2	TRBD1	NA
CASSLRGLTEAFF	TGTGCCAGCAGTTTACGGGGATTGACTGAAGCTTTCTTT	TRBV12-3/TRBV12-4	TRBJ1-1	NA	few
CASSLGQGLYGYTF	TGTGCCAGCAGCTTAGGACAGGGCCTTTATGGCTACACCTTC	TRBV5-5	TRBJ1-2	TRBD1	NA